This T cell receptor beta chain was identified during a study of T cell changes during pregnancy in multiple sclerosis. The assay was immunoSEQ multiplex PCR, and TCRdb's table has in-frame clones only and misses some. The sample lists roughly 69,000 clones, just over 90% seen once, with almost 1.5% in the top ten. Per the germline V gene, CDR1 is SGHDT and CDR2 is YYEEEE. The CDR3 runs 18 residues. Trimming cost V 6 bases and J 6 bases; bases outside gene matches: 21. The chain recombines TRBV5-6 with TRBJ1-1, with 9 nucleotides matching TRBD1. The sample here was peripheral blood, taken in the second trimester of pregnancy. This TCR derives from a female donor with multiple sclerosis, enrolled in a pregnancy study. As DNA, the CDR3 is TGTGCCAGCAACCTACGGGACAGGGATGTTTATGTGCTGCCTGAAGCTTTCTTT. This sequence encodes CASNLRDRDVYVLPEAFF.